This T cell receptor beta chain was captured in a study of cytomegalovirus exposure and HLA in healthy donors. Turning to the study itself: Some 180 million T cells yielded around 120 million unique TCR beta sequences in earlier analysis.

Primers included in the PCR were 60 Vbeta and 13 Jbeta primers. Produced via immunoSEQ multiplex PCR; TCRdb's table is partial and in-frame only. The table lists about 200,000 clones, 80% to 90% of them singletons. The CDR3 is 14 residues long. Germline V gene lookup returns CDR1 SGHKS and CDR2 YYEKEE (reference sequence). With V trimmed by 4 bases and J by 12 bases, 12 bases remained unmatched. To note about this clone: What it binds is unknown.

Overall study results and limits: Three CMV-associated chains were confirmed in vitro to be specific for CMV antigens. TRBV6-2, TRBV6-3 and some other V segments were excluded as indistinguishable.

The sequencing input was PBMCs. The chain carries TRBV5-5 and TRBJ1-4; 7 nucleotides line up with TRBD1. This sequence originates from a woman in her twenties or thirties in good health and CMV-seronegative. For the CDR3, the DNA is TGTGCCAGCAGCCGCGGGACAGTTAGAATGGAACTGTTTTTT. This encodes CASSRGTVRMELFF.